This entry features one T cell receptor beta chain sequence. Its recognized antigen is unknown. It has no much larger one-base neighbor in the sample; base qualities were not kept. The immunoSEQ hsTCRB v3.0 assay was used at survey level resolution for TRB variable region sequencing. The target sequencing depth for TRB was about 40,000-50,000 T-cell genomes per sample. TRB libraries were pooled and sequenced on an Illumina MiSeq using a v3 150-cycle kit. The original pipeline was this. Analysis of repertoires was carried out in R inside a reproducible Nextflow workflow spanning QC, data transformation and analysis. LymphoSeq2, an R package for exploring AIRR-Seq data, was used to implement custom analyses. Several samples that produced fewer than 5000 total TRB sequences were removed, so 190 or so HIV repertoires were analyzed. Among the 180 to 200 retained HIV repertoires, some 60 were collected before ART initiation and approximately 130 were collected after ART initiation. Repertoires were downsampled to 5000 TRB nucleotide sequences, with summary statistics averaged over 100 downsampling iterations. Only TRB sequences with CDR3 regions of at least seven amino acids were retained for analysis. A Shannon entropy-derived clonality score and the Gini coefficient were used to measure diversity. In repertoire networks, the top 5000 CDR3 amino acid sequences were linked whenever an edit distance of one separated two sequences. GLIPH2 predicted antigen specificity groups and MHC restriction for TRB CDR3 amino acid sequences. To flag known associations with CMV, EBV, HIV or tissue antigens, CDR3 amino acid sequences were compared against VDJdb and McPAS-TCR. Pre-ART, post-ART and control groups were compared with Wilcoxon signed-rank tests and Holm-Bonferroni correction. Here the immuneACCESS table is served through TCRdb, limited to in-frame sequences with V and J called. Missing clones are a known gap in these copies; in checked studies unresolved V genes cover under half, and the rest lacks a known reason. D and trimming were read from the DNA, whereas the V and J calls and clone size are those reported in that table. A total of under 30,000 clones appear in this sample, under 90% of them only once. Roughly 16% of the sample is taken by the ten largest.

Inclusion was restricted to participants for whom at least one PBMC sample before ART initiation and at least two post-ART samples were available. Treatment was received in the United States of America by all participants with HIV. Cryopreserved samples of about 1-10 million PBMC were thawed and washed before DNA extraction. At the time of the earliest PBMC sample, participants with HIV were aged between roughly 20 and 60 years. PBMC samples from each participant spanned 1-4 timepoints before ART initiation and 2-8 timepoints after ART initiation, with a median of 7 samples. For every participant, serial HIV viral load, CD4+ T-cell count, ART history and demographic data were obtained. Genomic DNA was extracted from unsorted PBMC with a Qiagen kit on a QIAcube, processed in batches of 12 samples. The sample is drawn from a study of long-term antiretroviral therapy in people with HIV (dated 2022 in TCRdb). Describing the broader study: The earliest samples were collected about a decade before the 2015 WHO recommendation for immediate ART, when ART was typically delayed until CD4 counts fell. This retrospective serial study examined whether starting ART and sustained HIV suppression were associated with changes in the composition and diversity of the TRB repertoire in peripheral blood. The cohort contributed about 200 cryopreserved PBMC samples from under 35 adults with confirmed HIV infection, collected serially over a mean of about six years (range 1-12). About 35% of the 30 participants with HIV were female. No cross-contamination during QIAcube processing was shown when test extractions of a monoclonal T-cell line were performed alongside about 30 polyclonal samples.

Study-level results and caveats: Owing to limited PBMC availability, only the TCR beta chain was sequenced, without alpha chain pairing. HIV repertoires had narrower CDR3 length ranges than controls, and the network structure suggested an antigen-experienced repertoire that shifted only slightly toward naive after ART. At every time point, the repertoire was dominated by expanded TRB clones first identified before ART initiation, although this dominance fluctuated and, in many PLHIV, declined after ART. The samples were dated from about 2004 to 2018, and the ART regimens that were used may be less effective than current ART regimens. ART initiation was associated with a significant increase in TRB diversity, but diversity stayed significantly below transplant donor controls even after long-term ART. Because pre-ART samples had limited cell numbers, unsorted PBMC were profiled rather than sorted CD4+ and CD8+ T cells. No data were available on ART adherence, viral resistance or therapy changes, limiting inferences about post-ART repertoire changes.

The receptor's source is a woman aged 18 to 35 with HIV. The sample was unsorted PBMCs, taken at the start of antiretroviral therapy, before treatment.

The CDR3 sequence is CASSLGDYPYEQYF. The DNA is TGTGCCAGCAGTTTGGGGGACTACCCCTACGAGCAGTACTTC. The chain is made from TRBV28 and TRBJ2-7, and 7 junctional nucleotides match TRBD2. CDR1 is given as MDHEN and CDR2 as SYDVKM, both from the germline V gene. V and J are trimmed by 3 bases and 2 bases, and the gene matches miss 4 bases of the junction. The CDR3 measures 14 amino acids from cysteine to phenylalanine. Only the CDR3 DNA stays, 42 bases, in frame from base 1. Here the CDR3 is joined to the reference TRBV28 and TRBJ2-7 genes, and the full variable domain is: DVKVTQSSRYLVKRTGEKVFLECVQDMDHENMFWYRQDPGLGLRLIYFSYDVKMKEKGDIPEGYSVSREKKERFSLILESASTNQTSMYLCASSLGDYPYEQYFGPGTRLTVT.